Below are 21 T cell receptor beta chains sequenced from a single sample in a study of glioma-infiltrating T cells after dendritic cell vaccination. Only in-frame clones appear in the TCRdb table, and some are missing; sequencing was by immunoSEQ multiplex PCR. The data contain 85,000 to 110,000 clones, roughly 79% of them singletons. Sequencing used blood, obtained before dendritic cell vaccination. Source of these receptors: a human donor with glioblastoma.

This sequence joins TRBV7-9 and TRBJ1-2, with 11 bases aligning to TRBD1. The germline V gene encodes CDR1 SEHNR and CDR2 FQNEAQ (reference sequence). The V gene end was trimmed by 5 bases and the J gene end by 8 bases; junction bases not matched to a gene: 10. The CDR3 loop spans 15 amino acids. CDR3 in amino acids: CASSPLLGQGVGYTF. The CDR3 DNA is TGTGCCAGCAGCCCATTGTTGGGACAGGGGGTCGGCTACACCTTC. Drawing the rest from reference TRBV7-9 and TRBJ1-2, the complete variable domain is DTGVSQNPRHKITKRGQNVTFRCDPISEHNRLYWYRQTLGQGPEFLTYFQNEAQLEKSRLLSDRFSAERPKGSFSTLEIQRTEQGDSAMYLCASSPLLGQGVGYTFGSGTRLTVV.

The gene calls are TRBV27 and TRBJ2-7, with D possibly TRBD1 on 7 matching bases. The CDR3 extends over 14 amino acids. The V gene lost 5 bases and the J gene lost 4 bases, with 15 bases spanning the gap. Germline values: CDR1 MNHEY, CDR2 SMNVEV (reference sequence). The CDR3, as DNA: TGTGCCAGCAGTAACTCAGGGGGACTTTACGAGCAGTACTTC. This sequence encodes CASSNSGGLYEQYF.

The genes are TRBV5-1 and TRBJ2-5; 10 positions match TRBD2. CDR1 and CDR2 from the germline V gene are SGHRS and YFSETQ. V shed 2 bases and J 2 bases; nucleotides not matched to a gene: 6. The CDR3 runs 16 residues. The CDR3 loop reads CASSFPSGGTQETQYF. For the CDR3, the DNA is TGCGCCAGCAGCTTTCCTAGCGGGGGCACGCAAGAGACCCAGTACTTC.

The rearrangement joins TRBV30 to TRBJ2-1, with a tentative D call TRBD1 (5 bases). CDR3 length equals 14 residues. Germline CDR1 and CDR2: GTSNPN and SVGIG (reference sequence). With 2 bases removed from V and 4 bases from J, the gap between germline ends came to 12 bases. The CDR3 region has the DNA TGTGCCTGGAGTTCCAGTACAGGATACAATGAGCAGTTCTTC. This sequence encodes CAWSSSTGYNEQFF.

The chain has TRBV2 and TRBJ1-4; D not certain. The CDR3 contains 11 residues. Trimming took off 4 bases at V and 13 bases at J, with 10 bases between the two ends. The germline V gene encodes CDR1 SNHLY and CDR2 FYNNEI. The CDR3 DNA follows: TGTGCCAGCAGTGCCTTTGGTAGACTGTTTTTT. Encoded protein: CASSAFGRLFF.

The chain is built from TRBV7-9 and TRBJ1-1; the match to TRBD1 covers 9 bases. The ends lost 5 bases at V and 8 bases at J; junction bases unmatched: 9. Germline CDR1 reads SEHNR; CDR2 reads FQNEAQ (reference sequence). The CDR3 loop spans 14 amino acids. In DNA form, the CDR3 reads TGTGCCAGCAGCCCAGGGACAGGGACCATGGAAGCTTTCTTT. This translates into CASSPGTGTMEAFF.

In this sample, this clone turned up once. The rearrangement uses TRBV15 and TRBJ2-3, with TRBD2 matching 7 bases. Germline-derived CDR1 and CDR2 are LNHNV and YYDKDF (reference sequence). The CDR3 covers 15 residues. V lost 5 bases, J lost 0 bases, and 5 bases stayed unmatched. This CDR3 reads CATSFSRGSTDTQYF. The CDR3 DNA sequence: TGTGCCACCAGCTTTTCGCGGGGGAGCACAGATACGCAGTATTTT.

This clone was recorded once. The chain recombines TRBV4-1 with TRBJ1-5; no reliable D call. The germline gives CDR1 MGHRA, CDR2 YSYEKL. Trimming shortened V by 4 bases and J by 4 bases, and 11 bases separated the two germline ends. The CDR3 is 14 residues long. CDR3 sequence: CASSPRGGNQPQHF. CDR3 bases: TGCGCCAGCAGCCCGCGGGGAGGGAATCAGCCCCAGCATTTT.

The gene calls are TRBV19 and TRBJ2-5, with 8 bases fitting TRBD2. V was pared by 5 bases and J by 1 base, with 12 bases of the junction left unmatched. Germline lookup yields CDR1 LNHDA and CDR2 SQIVND (reference sequence). CDR3 length: 17 residues. The CDR3 DNA follows: TGTGCCAGTAGTCTCGGACTAGCCGACGGCCTCCAAGAGACCCAGTACTTC. It encodes CASSLGLADGLQETQYF.

The chain is built from TRBV6-1 and TRBJ1-2; 11 nucleotides line up with TRBD1. CDR3 size: 14 residues. Germline V gene sequence: CDR1 MNHNS, CDR2 SASEGT. J lost 8 bases, V lost 4 bases, and 6 bases had no gene match. CDR3 residues: CASSVGQGARGYTF. The CDR3, as DNA: TGTGCCAGCAGTGTAGGACAGGGGGCGAGGGGCTACACCTTC.

The chain recombines TRBV10-3 with TRBJ2-7; 9 bases are shared with TRBD2. This CDR3 has 14 amino acids. Germline CDR1 ENHRY, CDR2 SYGVKD. V shed 6 bases, J shed 0 bases, and the junction held 3 bases outside the gene matches. The CDR3 DNA follows: TGTGCCATCAGGTCTAGCGGGGACTCCTACGAGCAGTACTTC. This translates into CAIRSSGDSYEQYF.

The chain uses TRBV6-1 and TRBJ1-6, with 11 bases that match TRBD1. Germline V gene lookup returns CDR1 MNHNS and CDR2 SASEGT. The V segment lost 3 bases and the J segment 13 bases; nucleotides outside the gene matches: 5. CDR3 length: 14 residues. CDR3 sequence reads: CASSEDRGQRPLHF. The CDR3 region has the DNA TGTGCCAGCAGTGAGGACAGGGGGCAAAGGCCCCTCCACTTT.

This chain connects TRBV5-1 to TRBJ1-1; D not certain. Trimming removed 4 bases from V and 6 bases from J, with 13 bases in between. This CDR3 contains 13 residues. Germline CDR1 reads SGHRS; CDR2 reads YFSETQ. Here the CDR3 reads CASSAEEQSEAFF. The CDR3 coding sequence is TGCGCCAGCAGCGCAGAAGAACAATCTGAAGCTTTCTTT.

CDR3 sequence reads: CASSLMGQQETQYF. CDR3 DNA: TGTGCCAGCAGCTTGATGGGACAGCAAGAGACCCAGTACTTC. This sequence joins TRBV5-4 and TRBJ2-5; TRBD1 aligns across 7 bases. J was trimmed by 2 bases and V by 1 base; bases with no gene match: 2. CDR3 length: 14 residues. From germline, CDR1 is SGHNT and CDR2 YYREEE (reference sequence).

About this clone itself: Germline and junction disagree at one end, which may indicate a read error. The V call is TRBV7-7, the J call TRBJ2-5, with 8 bases fitting TRBD1. The CDR3 has 15 amino acids. CDR1 and CDR2 (germline): SSHAT, FNYEAQ (reference sequence). As DNA, the CDR3 is TGTGCTAGCAGCAGAGACAGGGGAACTCAAGAGACCCAGTACTTC. Translating gives CASSRDRGTQETQYF.

The V call is TRBV2, the J call TRBJ1-5, with 7 positions matching TRBD1. The trim removed 4 bases at V and 7 bases at J, leaving 7 bases unmatched. From germline, CDR1 is SNHLY and CDR2 FYNNEI. This CDR3 is 14 amino acids long. The CDR3 nucleotides are TGTGCCAGCAGTGGGGCAGGGGGTTTGCAGCCCCAGCATTTT. This codes for CASSGAGGLQPQHF.

For the CDR3, the DNA is TGTGCCAGTAGTATAGCCCGGGACAGGGGCTTTTCACCCCTCCACTTT. This codes for CASSIARDRGFSPLHF. This chain links TRBV19 with TRBJ1-6; 10 bases are shared with TRBD1. The CDR3 spans 16 residues. Germline V gene lookup returns CDR1 LNHDA and CDR2 SQIVND (reference sequence). J lost 9 bases, V lost 1 base, and 6 bases had no gene match.

This clone came up once. The chain has TRBV4-1 and TRBJ1-5; D might be TRBD1 (6 bases). CDR1 MGHRA and CDR2 YSYEKL come from the germline V gene. There are 14 residues in the CDR3. V was cut by 5 bases and J by 4 bases, with 12 bases left in between. The CDR3 spells CASSANTGNQPQHF. CDR3 in DNA: TGCGCCAGCAGCGCGAACACAGGGAATCAGCCCCAGCATTTT.

The chain combines TRBV5-1 with TRBJ2-7; TRBD1 matches at 7 bases. This CDR3 spans 14 amino acids. Per germline, CDR1 SGHRS and CDR2 YFSETQ. After removal of 1 base from V and 3 bases from J, the junction contained 4 bases not matched to a gene. CDR3 nucleotide sequence: TGCGCCAGCAGCTTGTTCCAGGGGGACTACGAGCAGTACTTC. This sequence encodes CASSLFQGDYEQYF.

This chain links TRBV10-3 with TRBJ2-5, with 11 nucleotides matching TRBD2. The CDR3 extends over 16 amino acids. J lost 3 bases, V lost 4 bases, and 7 bases had no gene match. CDR1 is ENHRY, CDR2 SYGVKD, per germline. Written as DNA, the CDR3 is TGTGCCATCAGTGGGACTAGCGGGCCGTGGGAAGAGACCCAGTACTTC. Encoded protein: CAISGTSGPWEETQYF.

V is TRBV7-9 and J is TRBJ2-3; perhaps TRBD1 as D (6 bases). CDR1 and CDR2 from the germline V gene are SEHNR and FQNEAQ (reference sequence). V lost 4 bases, J lost 1 base, and 18 bases lay in between. This CDR3 region has 17 residues. The CDR3 sequence: CASSSDRSLRGTDTQYF. In DNA form, the CDR3 reads TGTGCCAGCAGCTCCGACAGGTCCCTCCGCGGCACAGATACGCAGTATTTT.